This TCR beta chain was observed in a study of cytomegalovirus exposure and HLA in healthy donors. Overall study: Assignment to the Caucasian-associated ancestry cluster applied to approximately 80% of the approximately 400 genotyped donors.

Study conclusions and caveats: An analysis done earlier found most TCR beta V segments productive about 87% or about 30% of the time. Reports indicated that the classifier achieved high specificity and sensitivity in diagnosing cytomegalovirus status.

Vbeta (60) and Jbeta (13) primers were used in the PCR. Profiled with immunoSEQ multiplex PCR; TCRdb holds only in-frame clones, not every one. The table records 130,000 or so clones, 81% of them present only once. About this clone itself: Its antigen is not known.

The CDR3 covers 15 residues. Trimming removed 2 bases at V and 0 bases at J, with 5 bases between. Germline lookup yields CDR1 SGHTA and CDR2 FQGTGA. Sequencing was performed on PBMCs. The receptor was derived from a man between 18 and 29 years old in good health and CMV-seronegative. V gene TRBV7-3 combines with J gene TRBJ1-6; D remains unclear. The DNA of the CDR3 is TGTGCCAGCAGCTTACAGGTCTCCTATAATTCACCCCTCCACTTT. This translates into CASSLQVSYNSPLHF. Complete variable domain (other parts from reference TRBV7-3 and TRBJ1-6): GAGVSQTPSNKVTEKGKYVELRCDPISGHTALYWYRQSLGQGPEFLIYFQGTGAADDSGLPNDRFFAVRPEGSVSTLKIQRTERGDSAVYLCASSLQVSYNSPLHFGNGTRLTVT.